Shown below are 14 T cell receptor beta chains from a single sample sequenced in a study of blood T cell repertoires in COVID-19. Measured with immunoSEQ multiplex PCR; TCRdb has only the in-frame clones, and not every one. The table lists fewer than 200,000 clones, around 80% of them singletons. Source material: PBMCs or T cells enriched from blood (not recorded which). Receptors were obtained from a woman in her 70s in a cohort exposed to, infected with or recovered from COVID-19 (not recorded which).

CDR3 in amino acids: CASSLQGAGYGYTF. The CDR3 DNA sequence: TGTGCCAGCAGTTTACAGGGGGCGGGCTATGGCTACACCTTC. This chain connects TRBV6-5 to TRBJ1-2, with 9 bases aligning to TRBD1. Trimming cost V 4 bases and J 4 bases; bases outside gene matches: 4. This CDR3 is built from 14 residues. Germline values: CDR1 MNHEY, CDR2 SVGAGI.

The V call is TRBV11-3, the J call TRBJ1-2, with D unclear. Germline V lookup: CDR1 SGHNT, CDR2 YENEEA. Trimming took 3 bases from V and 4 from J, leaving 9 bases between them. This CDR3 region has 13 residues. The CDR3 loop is CASSLSGSYGYTF. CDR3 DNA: TGTGCCAGCAGCTTGTCAGGCAGCTATGGCTACACCTTC. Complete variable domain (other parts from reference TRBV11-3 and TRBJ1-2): EAGVVQSPRYKIIEKKQPVAFWCNPISGHNTLYWYLQNLGQGPELLIRYENEEAVDDSQLPKDRFSAERLKGVDSTLKIQPAELGDSAVYLCASSLSGSYGYTFGSGTRLTVV.

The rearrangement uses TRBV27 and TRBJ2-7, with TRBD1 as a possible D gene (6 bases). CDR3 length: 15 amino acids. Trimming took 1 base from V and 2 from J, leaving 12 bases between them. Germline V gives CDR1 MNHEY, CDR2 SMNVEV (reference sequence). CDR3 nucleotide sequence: TGTGCCAGCAGTTTATTGCCAGGGGCCGCCTACGAGCAGTACTTC. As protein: CASSLLPGAAYEQYF.

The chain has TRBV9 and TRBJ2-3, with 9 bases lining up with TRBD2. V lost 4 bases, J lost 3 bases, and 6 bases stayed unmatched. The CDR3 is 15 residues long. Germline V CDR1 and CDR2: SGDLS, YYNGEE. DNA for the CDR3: TGTGCCAGCAGCCCTATGACTAGCGGAACAGATACGCAGTATTTT. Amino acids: CASSPMTSGTDTQYF.

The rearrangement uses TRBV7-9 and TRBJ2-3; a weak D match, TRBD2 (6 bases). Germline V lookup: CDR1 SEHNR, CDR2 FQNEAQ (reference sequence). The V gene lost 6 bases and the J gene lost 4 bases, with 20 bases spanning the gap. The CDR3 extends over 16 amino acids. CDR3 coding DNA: TGTGCCAGCAGTAGCGAGGGACGGGGGTTGCCAGATACGCAGTATTTT. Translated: CASSSEGRGLPDTQYF.

The DNA for the CDR3 is TGTGCCAGCAGCCCTACCTCGGGGGCTGGAAACACCATATATTTT. Protein product: CASSPTSGAGNTIYF. J is TRBJ1-3 and V is TRBV7-3, with TRBD1 as a possible D gene (5 bases). This CDR3 has 15 residues. V was clipped by 5 bases and J by 2 bases, with 13 bases between them. Germline V CDR1 and CDR2: SGHTA, FQGTGA. Together with reference TRBV7-3 and TRBJ1-3, the CDR3 gives the full variable domain: GAGVSQTPSNKVTEKGKYVELRCDPISGHTALYWYRQSLGQGPEFLIYFQGTGAADDSGLPNDRFFAVRPEGSVSTLKIQRTERGDSAVYLCASSPTSGAGNTIYFGEGSWLTVV.

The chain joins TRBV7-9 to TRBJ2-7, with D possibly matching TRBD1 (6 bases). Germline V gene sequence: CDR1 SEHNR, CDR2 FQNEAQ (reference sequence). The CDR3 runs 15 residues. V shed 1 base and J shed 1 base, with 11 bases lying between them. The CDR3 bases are TGTGCCAGCAGCTTAGGCCAGGGGATATCCTACGAGCAGTACTTC. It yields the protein CASSLGQGISYEQYF.

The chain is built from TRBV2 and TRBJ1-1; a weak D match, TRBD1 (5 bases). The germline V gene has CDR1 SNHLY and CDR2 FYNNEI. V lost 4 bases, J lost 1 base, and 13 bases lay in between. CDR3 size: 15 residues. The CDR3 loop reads CASSVLGGPNTEAFF. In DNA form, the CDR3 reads TGTGCCAGCAGTGTCCTCGGGGGACCGAACACTGAAGCTTTCTTT.

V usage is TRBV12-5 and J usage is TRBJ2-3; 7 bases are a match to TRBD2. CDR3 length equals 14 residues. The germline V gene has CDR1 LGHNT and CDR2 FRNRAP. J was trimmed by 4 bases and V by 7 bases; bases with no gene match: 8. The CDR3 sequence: CASVMAGEADTQYF. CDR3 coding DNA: TGTGCTAGTGTGATGGCGGGAGAGGCAGATACGCAGTATTTT.

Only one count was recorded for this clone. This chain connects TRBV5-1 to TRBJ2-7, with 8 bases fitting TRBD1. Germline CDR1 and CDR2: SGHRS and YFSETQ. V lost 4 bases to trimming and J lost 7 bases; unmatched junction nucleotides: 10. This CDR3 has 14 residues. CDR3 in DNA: TGCGCCAGCAGCACGGGACAGGCCACGGGGGAGCAGTACTTC. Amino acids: CASSTGQATGEQYF. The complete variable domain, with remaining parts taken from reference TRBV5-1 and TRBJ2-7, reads KAGVTQTPRYLIKTRGQQVTLSCSPISGHRSVSWYQQTPGQGLQFLFEYFSETQRNKGNFPGRFSGRQFSNSRSEMNVSTLELGDSALYLCASSTGQATGEQYFGPGTRLTVT.

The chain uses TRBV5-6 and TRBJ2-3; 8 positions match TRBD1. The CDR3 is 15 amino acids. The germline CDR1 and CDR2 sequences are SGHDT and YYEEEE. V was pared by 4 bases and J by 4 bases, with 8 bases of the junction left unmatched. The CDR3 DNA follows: TGTGCCAGCAGCGTCCCCAGGGGGCTTTCAGATACGCAGTATTTT. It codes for CASSVPRGLSDTQYF. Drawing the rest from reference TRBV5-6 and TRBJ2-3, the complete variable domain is DAGVTQSPTHLIKTRGQQVTLRCSPKSGHDTVSWYQQALGQGPQFIFQYYEEEERQRGNFPDRFSGHQFPNYSSELNVNALLLGDSALYLCASSVPRGLSDTQYFGPGTRLTVL.

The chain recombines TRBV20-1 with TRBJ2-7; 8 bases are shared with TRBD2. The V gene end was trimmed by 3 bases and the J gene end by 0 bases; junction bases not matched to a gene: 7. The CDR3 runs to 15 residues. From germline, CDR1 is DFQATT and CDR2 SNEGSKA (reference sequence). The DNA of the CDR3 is TGCAGTGCTAGTCCTAGAGCGGGAGCCTCCTACGAGCAGTACTTC. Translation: CSASPRAGASYEQYF.

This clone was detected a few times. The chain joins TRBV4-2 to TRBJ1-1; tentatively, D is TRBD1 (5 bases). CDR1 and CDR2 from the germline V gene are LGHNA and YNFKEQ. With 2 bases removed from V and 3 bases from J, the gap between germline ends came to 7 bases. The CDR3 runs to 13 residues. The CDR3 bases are TGTGCCAGCAGCCAACCGGGGGACACTGAAGCTTTCTTT. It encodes CASSQPGDTEAFF.

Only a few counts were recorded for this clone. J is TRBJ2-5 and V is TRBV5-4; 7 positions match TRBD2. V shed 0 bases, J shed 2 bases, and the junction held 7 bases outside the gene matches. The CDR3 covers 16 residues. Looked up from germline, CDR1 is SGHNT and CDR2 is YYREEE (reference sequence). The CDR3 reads CASSLVPSGLQETQYF. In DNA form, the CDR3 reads TGTGCCAGCAGCTTGGTCCCTAGCGGACTGCAAGAGACCCAGTACTTC.